The 18 T cell receptor beta chains reported below all come from one sample, sequenced in a study of blood T cell repertoires in COVID-19. The table came from immunoSEQ multiplex PCR; TCRdb's copy has only in-frame clones and leaves some out. The sample holds a few hundred thousand clones; about 90% are singletons and the top ten take approximately 3%. The sequencing input was peripheral blood. The source of these receptors is a woman aged 25 to 39 with COVID-19, enrolled during active disease.

The gene calls are TRBV27 and TRBJ1-1, with D hard to call. CDR3 size: 13 residues. Between the trimmed V and J ends, which lost 5 bases and 7 bases, there was a span of 14 bases. Germline V gene lookup returns CDR1 MNHEY and CDR2 SMNVEV (reference sequence). The CDR3, as DNA: TGTGCCAGCAGTCCCAGTGGGCCGAATGAAGCTTTCTTT. Residues: CASSPSGPNEAFF.

CDR3 amino acids: CASSWRGEQPQHF. DNA for the CDR3: TGTGCCAGCAGCTGGAGGGGAGAACAGCCCCAGCATTTT. The genes are TRBV5-8 and TRBJ1-5; D is possibly TRBD1 (5 bases). Germline CDR1 and CDR2: SGHTS and YDEGEE. V was trimmed by 3 bases and J by 7 bases, leaving 11 bases between them. CDR3 length equals 13 residues. The variable domain in full, completed from reference TRBV5-8 and TRBJ1-5, reads EAGVTQSPTHLIKTRGQQATLRCSPISGHTSVYWYQQALGLGLQFLLWYDEGEERNRGNFPPRFSGRQFPNYSSELNVNALELEDSALYLCASSWRGEQPQHFGDGTRLSIL.

As DNA, the CDR3 is TGTGCCAGTAGTATGTCCCTTCGAGGCAATCAGCCCCAGCATTTT. Translating gives CASSMSLRGNQPQHF. The chain employs TRBV19 and TRBJ1-5; the D is unclear. The CDR3 runs to 15 residues. The germline V gene has CDR1 LNHDA and CDR2 SQIVND (reference sequence). Trimming shortened V by 3 bases and J by 2 bases, and 11 bases separated the two germline ends.

This chain joins TRBV3-1 (or the pseudogene TRBV3-2) and TRBJ2-3, with D maybe TRBD2 (6 bases). V lost 3 bases to trimming and J lost 5 bases, with 12 bases between them. There are 14 residues in the CDR3. Germline CDR1 is LGHDT and CDR2 is YNNKEL (reference sequence). The CDR3: CASSHTDGGDTQYF. The CDR3 DNA reads TGTGCCAGCAGCCATACCGACGGGGGAGATACGCAGTATTTT.

V usage is TRBV9 and J usage is TRBJ1-4, with TRBD1 as a possible D gene (5 bases). This CDR3 is 15 amino acids long. The germline gives CDR1 SGDLS, CDR2 YYNGEE. V was trimmed by 1 base and J by 4 bases, leaving 11 bases between them. The CDR3 protein is CASSVTGDFNEKLFF. CDR3 DNA sequence: TGTGCCAGCAGCGTAACAGGAGACTTTAATGAAAAACTGTTTTTT.

The genes are TRBV7-2 and TRBJ1-6; 11 nucleotides line up with TRBD1. This CDR3 has 15 residues. With V trimmed by 2 bases and J by 9 bases, 3 bases remained unmatched. The V gene's germline CDR1 is SGHTA and CDR2 FQGNSA. DNA of the CDR3: TGTGCCAGCAGCTTACAGGGACAGGGGGGTTCACCCCTCCACTTT. Translating it yields CASSLQGQGGSPLHF.

The rearrangement links TRBV11-2 to TRBJ1-2; TRBD1 matches at 8 bases. Germline V lookup: CDR1 SGHAT, CDR2 FQNNGV. CDR3 length equals 16 residues. The junction had 14 bases not matched to a gene; V was cut back by 5 bases and J by 6 bases. The CDR3 DNA reads as TGTGCCAGCAGCCCACGACCCAGGGGGCGCAGCCATGGCTACACCTTC. Translating it yields CASSPRPRGRSHGYTF. The full variable domain, its missing parts supplied by reference TRBV11-2 and TRBJ1-2, is EAGVAQSPRYKIIEKRQSVAFWCNPISGHATLYWYQQILGQGPKLLIQFQNNGVVDDSQLPKDRFSAERLKGVDSTLKIQPAKLEDSAVYLCASSPRPRGRSHGYTFGSGTRLTVV.

The gene calls are TRBV3-1 (or the pseudogene TRBV3-2) and TRBJ2-7, with 8 bases matching TRBD1. The CDR3 contains 14 residues. Germline values: CDR1 LGHDT, CDR2 YNNKEL (reference sequence). V lost 5 bases, J lost 5 bases, and 8 bases stayed unmatched. In DNA, the CDR3 is TGTGCCAGCAGCAAGACAGGGGTCCCCAACGAGCAGTACGTC. Protein sequence: CASSKTGVPNEQYV.

The V gene is TRBV5-1, the J gene TRBJ2-1; 8 positions match TRBD2. The junction had 6 bases not matched to a gene; V was cut back by 5 bases and J by 5 bases. There are 14 residues in the CDR3. CDR1 and CDR2 from the germline V gene are SGHRS and YFSETQ. CDR3 in amino acids: CASRPTSDHNEQFF. As DNA, the CDR3 is TGCGCCAGCAGGCCGACTAGCGACCACAATGAGCAGTTCTTC.

This chain links TRBV5-4 with TRBJ2-7; 8 bases fit TRBD2. Trimming cost V 7 bases and J 1 base; bases outside gene matches: 1. The CDR3 has 12 residues. Germline CDR1 is SGHNT and CDR2 is YYREEE (reference sequence). The CDR3 DNA reads as TGTGCCAGCCGGGGGGGTTCCTACGAGCAGTACTTC. Amino acid sequence: CASRGGSYEQYF.

The chain carries TRBV5-4 and TRBJ2-3, with TRBD1 matching over 12 bases. This CDR3 has 18 residues. The junction had 7 bases not matched to a gene; V was cut back by 2 bases and J by 0 bases. The germline V gene has CDR1 SGHNT and CDR2 YYREEE (reference sequence). The CDR3 DNA follows: TGTGCCAGCAGCTTCACCGGGACAGGGGGCGCCAGCACAGATACGCAGTATTTT. Residues: CASSFTGTGGASTDTQYF. Drawing the rest from reference TRBV5-4 and TRBJ2-3, the complete variable domain is ETGVTQSPTHLIKTRGQQVTLRCSSQSGHNTVSWYQQALGQGPQFIFQYYREEENGRGNFPPRFSGLQFPNYSSELNVNALELDDSALYLCASSFTGTGGASTDTQYFGPGTRLTVL.

This clone showed up just once. The CDR3 loop is CASSPPAASGYYNEQFF. CDR3 nucleotides: TGCGCCAGCAGCCCCCCCGCGGCTAGCGGGTACTACAATGAGCAGTTCTTC. The rearrangement uses TRBV5-1 and TRBJ2-1; 8 bases agree with TRBD2. After removal of 4 bases from V and 3 bases from J, the junction contained 12 bases not matched to a gene. The CDR3 runs to 17 residues. Per the germline V gene, CDR1 is SGHRS and CDR2 is YFSETQ.

In the case of this clone: The same CDR3 arises from other DNA sequences in this sample as well. The CDR3, as DNA: TGCGCCAGCAGCCCCGGACAGGGGGCCTACGAGCAGTACTTC. Translation gives CASSPGQGAYEQYF. This sequence joins TRBV4-3 and TRBJ2-7; TRBD1 agrees at 10 bases. Germline CDR1 and CDR2: LGHNA and YSLEER. The CDR3 contains 14 residues. V lost 4 bases and J lost 2; bases outside the gene matches: 2.

The rearrangement uses TRBV27 and TRBJ2-1, with D uncertain. V lost 3 bases to trimming and J lost 6 bases, with 9 bases between them. Germline V CDR1 and CDR2: MNHEY, SMNVEV (reference sequence). The CDR3 length is 13 residues. For the CDR3, the DNA is TGTGCCAGCAGTTTCCCTCCCCTCAATGAGCAGTTCTTC. It translates to CASSFPPLNEQFF.

This sequence joins TRBV29-1 and TRBJ2-1; TRBD2 matches 10 bases. The CDR3 extends over 13 amino acids. V lost 4 bases, J lost 8 bases, and 5 bases stayed unmatched. Germline loops: CDR1 SQVTM, CDR2 ANQGSEA. This CDR3 reads CSVARLAGHEQFF. CDR3 DNA sequence: TGCAGCGTTGCAAGACTAGCGGGTCATGAGCAGTTCTTC.

V is TRBV28 and J is TRBJ2-7; 7 bases fit TRBD1. This CDR3 has 15 amino acids. Germline CDR1 reads MDHEN; CDR2 reads SYDVKM. The V gene end was trimmed by 9 bases and the J gene end by 5 bases; junction bases not matched to a gene: 16. CDR3 DNA: TGTGCCAGGCCCCTCGGACAGGCAATTAGGGACGAGCAGTACGTC. This codes for CARPLGQAIRDEQYV.

The chain uses TRBV15 and TRBJ1-2; 7 bases align to TRBD1. V gave up 0 bases and J gave up 8 bases; unmatched junction bases: 6. This CDR3 region has 14 residues. Germline V gene data show CDR1 as LNHNV and CDR2 as YYDKDF (reference sequence). The CDR3 bases are TGTGCCACCAGCAGAGATCGACAGGGTGGAGGCTACACCTTC. It specifies CATSRDRQGGGYTF.

The chain uses TRBV11-3 and TRBJ2-2; weak D call: TRBD1 (6 bases). V gave up 4 bases and J gave up 5 bases, with 20 bases separating them. Germline CDR1 reads SGHNT; CDR2 reads YENEEA. There are 17 residues in the CDR3. CDR3 region: CASSSRGSGQMTGELFF. In DNA, the CDR3 is TGTGCCAGCAGCTCCCGAGGGTCTGGACAGATGACCGGGGAGCTGTTTTTT.